This T cell receptor beta chain was found in a study of vaccination effects on CD4 cells after COVID-19. The ViraFEST assay expanded antigen-specific CD4+ T cells with viral peptide pools before sequencing. With nine to eleven days of culture completed, CD4+ T cells were isolated. Each participant was given two doses of one vaccine (BNT162b2 or mRNA-1273). Nobody among the vaccine recipients had prior SARS-CoV-2 infection (nucleocapsid antibodies were negative). Each culture had half its medium swapped for IL-2 medium on days 3 and 7. Sequencing was performed with immunoSEQ multiplex PCR; in TCRdb, only in-frame clones are kept and a portion is missing. The table records around 22,000 clones, 72% of them present only once. To note about this clone: Its specificity is unknown.

The CDR3 is 13 residues long. Germline lookup yields CDR1 MNHEY and CDR2 SMNVEV (reference sequence). V lost 5 bases and J lost 6, with 11 bases in between. Study-level findings and limits: Convalescent patients were few in the study, and early post-infection timepoints were absent.

The material sequenced was CD4+ T cells from PBMCs cultured with HCoV-NL63 spike peptides, taken after COVID-19 vaccination. The TCR originated in a human donor who received a COVID-19 vaccine. This chain links TRBV27 with TRBJ2-4; D might be TRBD1 (5 bases). The CDR3 reads CASSGQGANIQYF. The CDR3 nucleotides are TGTGCCAGCAGTGGGCAGGGCGCAAACATTCAGTACTTC.